This T cell receptor (beta chain) was obtained from a study of T cell responses to AZD1222 COVID-19 vaccine. The wider study: Timing groups of about 4 and about 12 weeks for second doses were pooled.

V gave up 2 bases and J gave up 8 bases, with 15 bases separating them. The CDR3 length is 14 residues. Germline loops: CDR1 GTSNPN, CDR2 SVGIG (reference sequence). The repertoire was sequenced with immunoSEQ multiplex PCR; TCRdb's copy has only in-frame clones and lacks some. The table lists around 120,000 clones, around 87% of them singletons. The receptor was derived from an adult in good health. The rearrangement joins TRBV30 to TRBJ1-4, with D possibly being TRBD1 (6 bases). The specimen was peripheral blood, collected on day 0 of AZD1222 vaccination. The CDR3 region has the DNA TGTGCCTGGAGTACGGGGGGGCGCCGAGAAAAACTGTTTTTT. Its protein product is CAWSTGGRREKLFF.